These 15 T cell receptor beta chains were all obtained from the same sample, sequenced in a study of shared clonotypes between healthy human individuals. TCRdb's table, derived via immunoSEQ multiplex PCR, lists solely in-frame clones and lacks some. Here the sample spans millions of clones, 95% being singletons. Material: naive CD4+ T cells sorted from blood. Noted subset: CD45RA+ positively selected. Receptors originate from a young man in good health.

The rearrangement uses TRBV5-1 and TRBJ2-7; D is uncertain. Germline V gives CDR1 SGHRS, CDR2 YFSETQ. This CDR3 has 14 amino acids. Trimming removed 7 bases from V and 3 bases from J, with 17 bases in between. Here the CDR3 reads CASAGSIFLYEQYF. The CDR3 nucleotides read TGCGCCAGCGCCGGGTCCATTTTCCTCTACGAGCAGTACTTC.

Worth noting for this clone: The same CDR3 also results from other DNA sequences found in this sample. This chain links TRBV6-6 with TRBJ2-7; D remains unclear. The CDR3 extends over 12 amino acids. Germline CDR1 is MNHNY and CDR2 is SVGAGI (reference sequence). With 0 bases removed from V and 6 bases from J, the gap between germline ends came to 6 bases. As DNA, the CDR3 is TGTGCCAGCAGTTACTCTAGCCTCGAGCAGTACTTC. It codes for CASSYSSLEQYF.

The chain links TRBV6-5 to TRBJ1-1, with a possible D match to TRBD1 (5 bases). The CDR3 has 14 residues. V lost 5 bases, J lost 5 bases, and 15 bases lay in between. Germline CDR1 MNHEY, CDR2 SVGAGI. CDR3 residues: CASSHLPGGTEAFF. The CDR3 DNA is TGTGCCAGCAGTCACCTCCCCGGGGGGACTGAAGCTTTCTTT.

The chain has TRBV10-3 and TRBJ2-7, with 9 bases lining up with TRBD2. With 6 bases clipped from V and 0 bases from J, the junction kept 6 bases outside the gene matches. The germline CDR1 and CDR2 sequences are ENHRY and SYGVKD. CDR3 length: 15 residues. The CDR3 nucleotides read TGTGCCATCAGCCGTAGCGGGAGTAACTCCTACGAGCAGTACTTC. It translates to CAISRSGSNSYEQYF.

This sequence joins TRBV7-2 and TRBJ2-5, with 8 bases matching TRBD2. V was clipped by 1 base and J by 4 bases; unmatched bases: 5. This CDR3 comprises 15 residues. Germline V gene lookup returns CDR1 SGHTA and CDR2 FQGNSA. This CDR3 is CASSLDSSGRETQYF. CDR3 nucleotide sequence: TGTGCCAGCAGCTTAGATTCGAGCGGGAGAGAGACCCAGTACTTC.

The chain has TRBV4-1 and TRBJ1-5; no firm D call. Germline CDR1 is MGHRA and CDR2 is YSYEKL. Trimming pared 2 bases from V and 4 bases from J, leaving 15 bases between. The CDR3 length is 16 residues. CDR3: CASSQKATEVNQPQHF. DNA for the CDR3: TGCGCCAGCAGCCAAAAGGCGACGGAGGTAAATCAGCCCCAGCATTTT.

This clone was detected only once. The V call is TRBV6-6, the J call TRBJ2-7; the D call may be TRBD1 or TRBD2 (5 bases each). This CDR3 region has 13 residues. The germline gives CDR1 MNHNY, CDR2 SVGAGI (reference sequence). The V gene lost 8 bases and the J gene lost 1 base, with 12 bases spanning the gap. The CDR3 loop is CASEGDGSYEQYF. The CDR3 nucleotides read TGTGCCAGCGAAGGGGACGGTTCCTACGAGCAGTACTTC.

The chain has TRBV5-1 and TRBJ1-6; 7 bases align to TRBD1. The CDR3 extends over 14 amino acids. The V and J ends lost 5 bases and 5 bases, in that order; junction bases with no gene match: 4. Germline V gene data show CDR1 as SGHRS and CDR2 as YFSETQ. This CDR3 reads CASRGTANNSPLHF. The CDR3 nucleotides read TGCGCCAGCAGGGGGACAGCTAATAATTCACCCCTCCACTTT.

The V gene is TRBV6-5, the J gene TRBJ2-7, with TRBD1 identical over 8 bases. This CDR3 region has 13 residues. Germline lookup yields CDR1 MNHEY and CDR2 SVGAGI. Trimming at V came to 2 bases and at J to 3 bases, leaving 0 bases not matched to a gene. The chain's CDR3 is CASSYGTGYEQYF. CDR3 in DNA: TGTGCCAGCAGTTACGGGACAGGCTACGAGCAGTACTTC.

The chain couples TRBV4-1 to TRBJ1-3, with D perhaps matching TRBD1 (6 bases). The CDR3 extends over 15 amino acids. Germline V gives CDR1 MGHRA, CDR2 YSYEKL. The V end was cut by 3 bases, the J end by 4 bases, with 13 bases between. The CDR3 DNA follows: TGCGCCAGCAGCCAGCCCGGACAGAGAGGAAACACCATATATTTT. Its translation is CASSQPGQRGNTIYF.

This clone was found once. The J gene is TRBJ2-7, the V gene TRBV28; 7 bases are shared with TRBD1. The CDR3 contains 14 residues. From germline, CDR1 is MDHEN and CDR2 SYDVKM. The V segment lost 2 bases and the J segment 10 bases; nucleotides outside the gene matches: 11. The CDR3 spells CASSLEGGALIQYF. As DNA, the CDR3 is TGTGCCAGCAGTTTAGAAGGGGGCGCCTTAATTCAGTACTTC.

This chain uses TRBV12-5 with TRBJ1-1; 7 positions match TRBD1. The junction had 3 bases not matched to a gene; V was cut back by 4 bases and J by 7 bases. This CDR3 comprises 12 residues. Germline lookup yields CDR1 LGHNT and CDR2 FRNRAP. CDR3 in DNA: TGTGCTAGTGGTTGGCAGGGGGGTGAAGCTTTCTTT. As protein: CASGWQGGEAFF. The full variable domain, in which reference TRBV12-5 and TRBJ1-1 provide the parts outside the CDR3, is DARVTQTPRHKVTEMGQEVTMRCQPILGHNTVFWYRQTMMQGLELLAYFRNRAPLDDSGMPKDRFSAEMPDATLATLKIQPSEPRDSAVYFCASGWQGGEAFFGQGTRLTVV.

J is TRBJ1-3 and V is TRBV5-6, with D unresolved. The CDR3 totals 15 residues. Trimming took off 2 bases at V and 2 bases at J, with 11 bases between the two ends. The germline CDR1 and CDR2 sequences are SGHDT and YYEEEE. The CDR3 nucleotides read TGTGCCAGCAGCTTCTCTGGCAGTACTGGAAACACCATATATTTT. Residues: CASSFSGSTGNTIYF.

The chain carries TRBV11-2 and TRBJ2-7; weak D call: TRBD1 (6 bases). CDR1 SGHAT and CDR2 FQNNGV come from the germline V gene. V was pared by 4 bases and J by 1 base, with 14 bases between. The CDR3 loop spans 15 amino acids. The CDR3 nucleotides read TGTGCCAGCAGCTACGCAGGGGCCGCTTCCTACGAGCAGTACTTC. It translates to CASSYAGAASYEQYF. Variable domain in full (rest from reference TRBV11-2 and TRBJ2-7): EAGVAQSPRYKIIEKRQSVAFWCNPISGHATLYWYQQILGQGPKLLIQFQNNGVVDDSQLPKDRFSAERLKGVDSTLKIQPAKLEDSAVYLCASSYAGAASYEQYFGPGTRLTVT.

There are a few counts of this clone. The rearrangement uses TRBV19 and TRBJ2-2, with 10 bases that match TRBD2. Germline CDR1 is LNHDA and CDR2 is SQIVND (reference sequence). The CDR3 has 15 residues. J lost 4 bases, V lost 4 bases, and 3 bases had no gene match. CDR3 in amino acids: CASSTSGSSTGELFF. The CDR3 nucleotides read TGTGCCAGTAGTACTAGCGGGAGTAGCACCGGGGAGCTGTTTTTT. The complete variable domain, with remaining parts taken from reference TRBV19 and TRBJ2-2, reads DGGITQSPKYLFRKEGQNVTLSCEQNLNHDAMYWYRQDPGQGLRLIYYSQIVNDFQKGDIAEGYSVSREKKESFPLTVTSAQKNPTAFYLCASSTSGSSTGELFFGEGSRLTVL.